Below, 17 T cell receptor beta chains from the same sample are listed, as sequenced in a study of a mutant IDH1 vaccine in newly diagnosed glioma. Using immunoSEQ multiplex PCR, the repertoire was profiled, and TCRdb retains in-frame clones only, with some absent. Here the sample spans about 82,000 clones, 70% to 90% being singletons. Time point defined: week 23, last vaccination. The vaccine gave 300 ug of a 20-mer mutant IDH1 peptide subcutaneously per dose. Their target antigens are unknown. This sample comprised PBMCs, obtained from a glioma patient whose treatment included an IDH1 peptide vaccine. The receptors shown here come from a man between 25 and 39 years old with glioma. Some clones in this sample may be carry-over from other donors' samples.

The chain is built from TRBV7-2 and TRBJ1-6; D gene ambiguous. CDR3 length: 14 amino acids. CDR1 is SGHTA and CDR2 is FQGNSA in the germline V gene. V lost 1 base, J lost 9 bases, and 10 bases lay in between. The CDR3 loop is CASSLGLRLSPLHF. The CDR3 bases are TGTGCCAGCAGCTTAGGACTGCGGCTTTCACCCCTCCACTTT.

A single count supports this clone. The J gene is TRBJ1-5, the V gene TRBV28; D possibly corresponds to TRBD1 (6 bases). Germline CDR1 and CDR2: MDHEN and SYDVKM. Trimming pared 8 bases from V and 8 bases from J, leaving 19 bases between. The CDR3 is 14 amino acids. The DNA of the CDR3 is TGTGCCAGCGTGTCAGCAGGGGAAATCAAGCCCCAGCATTTT. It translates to CASVSAGEIKPQHF.

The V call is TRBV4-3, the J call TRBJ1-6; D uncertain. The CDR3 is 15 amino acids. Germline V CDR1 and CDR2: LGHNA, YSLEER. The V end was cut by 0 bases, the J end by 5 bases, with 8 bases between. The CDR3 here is CASSQDSRNNSPLHF. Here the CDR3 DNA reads TGCGCCAGCAGCCAAGATAGCAGAAATAATTCACCCCTCCACTTT.

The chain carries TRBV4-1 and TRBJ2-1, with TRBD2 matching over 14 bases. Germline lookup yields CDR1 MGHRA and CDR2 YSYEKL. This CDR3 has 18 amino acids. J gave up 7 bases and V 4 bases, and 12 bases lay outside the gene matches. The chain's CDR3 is CASSLTGLAGAYKNEQFF. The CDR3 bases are TGCGCCAGCAGCCTTACGGGACTAGCGGGAGCGTATAAAAATGAGCAGTTCTTC.

The chain's CDR3 is CASSEGVHDYGYTF. CDR3 DNA: TGTGCCAGCAGTGAAGGGGTACACGACTATGGCTACACCTTC. The rearrangement joins TRBV6-1 to TRBJ1-2; D is unclear. Germline V gene lookup returns CDR1 MNHNS and CDR2 SASEGT. V lost 1 base to trimming and J lost 3 bases, with 9 bases between them. The CDR3 is made up of 14 amino acids.

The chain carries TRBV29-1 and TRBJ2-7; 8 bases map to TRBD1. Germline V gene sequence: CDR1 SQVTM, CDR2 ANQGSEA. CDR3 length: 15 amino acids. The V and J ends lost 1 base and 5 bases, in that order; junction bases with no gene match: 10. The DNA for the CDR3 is TGCAGCGTTGAAGTCCTTTCGGGACAGGTCGACGAGCAGTACTTC. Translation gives CSVEVLSGQVDEQYF.

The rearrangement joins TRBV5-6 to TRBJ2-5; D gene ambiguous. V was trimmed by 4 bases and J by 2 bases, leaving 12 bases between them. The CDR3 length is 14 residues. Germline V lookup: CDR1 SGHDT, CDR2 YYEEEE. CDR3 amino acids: CASSPGAIQETQYF. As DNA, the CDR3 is TGTGCCAGCAGCCCGGGCGCGATTCAAGAGACCCAGTACTTC.

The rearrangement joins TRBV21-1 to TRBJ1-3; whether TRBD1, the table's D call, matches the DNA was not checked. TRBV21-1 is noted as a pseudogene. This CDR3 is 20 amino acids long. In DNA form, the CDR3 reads TGTGCCAGCAGCCGCCGCCGGGACAGAGTTAATCCTTTTCTGGGAAACACCATATATTTT. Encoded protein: CASSRRRDRVNPFLGNTIYF.

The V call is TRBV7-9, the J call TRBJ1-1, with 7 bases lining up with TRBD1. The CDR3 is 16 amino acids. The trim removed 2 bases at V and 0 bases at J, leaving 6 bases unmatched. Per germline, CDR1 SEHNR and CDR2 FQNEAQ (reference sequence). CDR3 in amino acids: CASSLNRTGVNTEAFF. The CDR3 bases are TGTGCCAGCAGCTTAAACCGGACAGGAGTGAACACTGAAGCTTTCTTT.

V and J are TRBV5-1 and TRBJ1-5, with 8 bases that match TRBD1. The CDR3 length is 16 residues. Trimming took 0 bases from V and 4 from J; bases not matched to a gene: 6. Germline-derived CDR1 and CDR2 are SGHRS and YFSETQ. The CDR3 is CASSLEPTGDNQPQHF. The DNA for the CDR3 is TGCGCCAGCAGCTTGGAACCGACAGGGGATAATCAGCCCCAGCATTTT.

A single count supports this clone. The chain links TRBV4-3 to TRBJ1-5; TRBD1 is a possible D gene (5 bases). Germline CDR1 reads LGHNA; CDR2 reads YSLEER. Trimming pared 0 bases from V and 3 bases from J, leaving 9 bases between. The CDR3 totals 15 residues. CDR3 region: CASSQDSGYNQPQHF. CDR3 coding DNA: TGCGCCAGCAGCCAAGATTCAGGGTACAATCAGCCCCAGCATTTT.

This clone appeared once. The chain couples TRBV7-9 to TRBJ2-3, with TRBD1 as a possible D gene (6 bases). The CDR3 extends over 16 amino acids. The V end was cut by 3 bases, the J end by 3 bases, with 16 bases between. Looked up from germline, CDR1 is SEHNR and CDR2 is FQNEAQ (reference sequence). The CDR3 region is CASSLWQGKGTDTQYF. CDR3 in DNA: TGTGCCAGCAGCTTGTGGCAGGGGAAAGGGACAGATACGCAGTATTTT. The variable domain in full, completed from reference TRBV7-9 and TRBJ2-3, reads DTGVSQNPRHKITKRGQNVTFRCDPISEHNRLYWYRQTLGQGPEFLTYFQNEAQLEKSRLLSDRFSAERPKGSFSTLEIQRTEQGDSAMYLCASSLWQGKGTDTQYFGPGTRLTVL.

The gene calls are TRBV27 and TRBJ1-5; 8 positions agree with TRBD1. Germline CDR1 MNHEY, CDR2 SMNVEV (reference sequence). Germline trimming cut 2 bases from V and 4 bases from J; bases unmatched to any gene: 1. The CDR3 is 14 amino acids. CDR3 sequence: CASSLRQGNQPQHF. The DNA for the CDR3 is TGTGCCAGCAGTTTAAGACAGGGGAATCAGCCCCAGCATTTT.

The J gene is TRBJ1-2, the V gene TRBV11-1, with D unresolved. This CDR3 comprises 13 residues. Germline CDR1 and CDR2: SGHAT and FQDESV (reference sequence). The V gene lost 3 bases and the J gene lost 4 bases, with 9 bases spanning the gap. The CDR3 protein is CASSFLVGYGYTF. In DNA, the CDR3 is TGTGCCAGCAGCTTCTTAGTGGGCTATGGCTACACCTTC.

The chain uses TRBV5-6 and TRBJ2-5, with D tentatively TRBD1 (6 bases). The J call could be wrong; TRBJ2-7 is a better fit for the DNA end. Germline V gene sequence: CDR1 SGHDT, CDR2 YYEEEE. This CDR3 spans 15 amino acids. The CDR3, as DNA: TGTGCCAGCAGCTTGTTCAGGGGCAGCTCCTACGAGCAGTACTTC. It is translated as CASSLFRGSSYEQYF.

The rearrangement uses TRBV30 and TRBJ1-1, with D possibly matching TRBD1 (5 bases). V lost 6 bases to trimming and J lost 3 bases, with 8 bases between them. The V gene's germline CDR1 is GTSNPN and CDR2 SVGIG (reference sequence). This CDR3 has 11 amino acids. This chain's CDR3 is CACQGYTEAFF. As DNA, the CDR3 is TGTGCCTGCCAGGGTTACACTGAAGCTTTCTTT. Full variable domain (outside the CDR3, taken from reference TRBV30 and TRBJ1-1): SQTIHQWPATLVQPVGSPLSLECTVEGTSNPNLYWYRQAAGRGLQLLFYSVGIGQISSEVPQNLSASRPQDRQFILSSKKLLLSDSGFYLCACQGYTEAFFGQGTRLTVV.

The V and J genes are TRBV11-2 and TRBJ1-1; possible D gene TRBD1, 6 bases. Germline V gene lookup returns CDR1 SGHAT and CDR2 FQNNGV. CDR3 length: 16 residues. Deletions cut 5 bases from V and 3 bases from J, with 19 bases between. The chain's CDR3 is CASSPAPPGADTEAFF. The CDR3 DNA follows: TGTGCCAGCAGCCCCGCGCCTCCGGGGGCGGACACTGAAGCTTTCTTT. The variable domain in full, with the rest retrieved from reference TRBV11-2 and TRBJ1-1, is EAGVAQSPRYKIIEKRQSVAFWCNPISGHATLYWYQQILGQGPKLLIQFQNNGVVDDSQLPKDRFSAERLKGVDSTLKIQPAKLEDSAVYLCASSPAPPGADTEAFFGQGTRLTVV.